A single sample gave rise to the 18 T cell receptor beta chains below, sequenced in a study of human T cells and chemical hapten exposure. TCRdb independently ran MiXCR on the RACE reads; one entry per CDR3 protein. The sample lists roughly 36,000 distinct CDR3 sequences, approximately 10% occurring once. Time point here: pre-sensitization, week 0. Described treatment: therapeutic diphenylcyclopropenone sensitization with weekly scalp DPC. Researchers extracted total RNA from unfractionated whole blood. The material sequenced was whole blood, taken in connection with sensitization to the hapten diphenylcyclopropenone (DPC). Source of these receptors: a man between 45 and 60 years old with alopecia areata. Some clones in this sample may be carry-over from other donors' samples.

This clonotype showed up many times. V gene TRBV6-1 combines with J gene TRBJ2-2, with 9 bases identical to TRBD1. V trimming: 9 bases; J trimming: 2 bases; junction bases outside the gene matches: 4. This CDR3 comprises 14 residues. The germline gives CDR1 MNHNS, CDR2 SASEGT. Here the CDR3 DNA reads TGTGCCAGGCTGACAGGGGGTAACACCGGGGAGCTGTTTTTT. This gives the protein CARLTGGNTGELFF.

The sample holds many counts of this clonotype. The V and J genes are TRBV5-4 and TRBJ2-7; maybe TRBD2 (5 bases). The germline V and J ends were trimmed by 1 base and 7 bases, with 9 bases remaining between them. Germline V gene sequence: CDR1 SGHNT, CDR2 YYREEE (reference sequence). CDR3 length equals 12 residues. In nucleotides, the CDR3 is TGTGCCAGCAGCTTGTTGGACTTGGAGCAGTACTTC. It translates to CASSLLDLEQYF.

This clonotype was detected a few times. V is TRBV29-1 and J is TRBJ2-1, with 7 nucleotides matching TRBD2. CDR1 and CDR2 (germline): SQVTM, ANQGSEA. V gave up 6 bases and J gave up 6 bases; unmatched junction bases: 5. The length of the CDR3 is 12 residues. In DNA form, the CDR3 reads TGCAGCGTACGCGCGGGAGTCAATGAGCAGTTCTTC. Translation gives CSVRAGVNEQFF.

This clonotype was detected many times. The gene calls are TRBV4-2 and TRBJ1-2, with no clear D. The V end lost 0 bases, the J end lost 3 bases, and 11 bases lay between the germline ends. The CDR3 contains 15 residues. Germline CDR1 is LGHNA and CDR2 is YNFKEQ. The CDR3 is CASSQDWETHYGYTF. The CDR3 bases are TGTGCCAGCAGCCAAGATTGGGAGACCCACTATGGCTACACCTTC.

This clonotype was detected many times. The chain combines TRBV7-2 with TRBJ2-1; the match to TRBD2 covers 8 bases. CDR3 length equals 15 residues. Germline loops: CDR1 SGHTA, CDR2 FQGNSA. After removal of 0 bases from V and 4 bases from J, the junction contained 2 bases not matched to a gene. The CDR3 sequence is CASSLALAEYNEQFF. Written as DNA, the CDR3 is TGTGCCAGCAGCTTAGCACTAGCGGAGTACAATGAGCAGTTCTTC. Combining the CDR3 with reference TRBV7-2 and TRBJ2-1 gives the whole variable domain GAGVSQSPSNKVTEKGKDVELRCDPISGHTALYWYRQSLGQGLEFLIYFQGNSAPDKSGLPSDRFSAERTGGSVSTLTIQRTQQEDSAVYLCASSLALAEYNEQFFGPGTRLTVL.

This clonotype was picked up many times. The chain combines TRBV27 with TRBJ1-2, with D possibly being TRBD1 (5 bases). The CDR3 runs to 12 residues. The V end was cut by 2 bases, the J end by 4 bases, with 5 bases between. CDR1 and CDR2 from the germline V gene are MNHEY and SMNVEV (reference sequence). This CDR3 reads CASSLQGYGYTF. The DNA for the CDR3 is TGTGCCAGCAGTTTACAGGGCTATGGCTACACCTTC.

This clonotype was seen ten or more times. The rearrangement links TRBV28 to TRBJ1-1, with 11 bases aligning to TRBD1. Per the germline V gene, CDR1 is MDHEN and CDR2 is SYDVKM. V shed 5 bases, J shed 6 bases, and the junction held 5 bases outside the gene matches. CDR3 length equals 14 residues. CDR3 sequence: CASSIPGQGAEAFF. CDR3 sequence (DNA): TGTGCCAGCAGTATCCCGGGACAGGGGGCTGAAGCTTTCTTT.

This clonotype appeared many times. The CDR3 sequence is CASRGPGTGRTGELFF. The CDR3 nucleotides read TGTGCCAGCCGGGGACCGGGGACAGGTCGGACCGGGGAGCTGTTTTTT. The rearrangement joins TRBV7-2 to TRBJ2-2; TRBD1 matches 8 bases. Germline-derived CDR1 and CDR2 are SGHTA and FQGNSA. CDR3 size: 16 residues. V lost 8 bases to trimming and J lost 5 bases; unmatched junction nucleotides: 13.

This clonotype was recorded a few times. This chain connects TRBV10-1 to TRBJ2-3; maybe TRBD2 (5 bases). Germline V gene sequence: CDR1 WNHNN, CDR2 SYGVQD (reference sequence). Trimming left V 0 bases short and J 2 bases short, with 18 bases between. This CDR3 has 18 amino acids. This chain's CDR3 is CASSESSRGRPLTDTQYF. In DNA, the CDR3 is TGCGCCAGCAGTGAGTCGTCCCGGGGTAGGCCACTCACAGATACGCAGTATTTT.

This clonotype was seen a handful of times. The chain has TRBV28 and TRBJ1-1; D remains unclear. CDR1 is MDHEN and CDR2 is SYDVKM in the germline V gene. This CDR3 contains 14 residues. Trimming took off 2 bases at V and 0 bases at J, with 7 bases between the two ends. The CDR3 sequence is CASSLPTLNTEAFF. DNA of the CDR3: TGTGCCAGCAGTTTACCGACACTGAACACTGAAGCTTTCTTT.

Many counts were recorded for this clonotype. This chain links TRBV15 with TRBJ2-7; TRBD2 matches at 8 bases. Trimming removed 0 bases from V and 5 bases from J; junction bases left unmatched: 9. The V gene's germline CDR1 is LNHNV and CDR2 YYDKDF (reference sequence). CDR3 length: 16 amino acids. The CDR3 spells CATSRDRGLAGDEQYF. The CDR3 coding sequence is TGTGCCACCAGCAGAGATCGAGGACTAGCCGGCGACGAGCAGTACTTC.

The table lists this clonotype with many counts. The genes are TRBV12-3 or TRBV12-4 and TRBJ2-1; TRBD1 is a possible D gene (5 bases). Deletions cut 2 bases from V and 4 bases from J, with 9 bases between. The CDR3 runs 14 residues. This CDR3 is CASSLPQGYNEQFF. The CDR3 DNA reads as TGTGCCAGCAGTTTACCCCAGGGATACAATGAGCAGTTCTTC.

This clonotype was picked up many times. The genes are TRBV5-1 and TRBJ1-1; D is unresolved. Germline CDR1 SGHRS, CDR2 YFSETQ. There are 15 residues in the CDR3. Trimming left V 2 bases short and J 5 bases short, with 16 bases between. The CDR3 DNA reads TGCGCCAGCAGCTTCAACGGCCCGTCGCAGACTGAAGCTTTCTTT. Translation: CASSFNGPSQTEAFF. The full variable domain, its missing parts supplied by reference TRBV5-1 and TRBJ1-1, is KAGVTQTPRYLIKTRGQQVTLSCSPISGHRSVSWYQQTPGQGLQFLFEYFSETQRNKGNFPGRFSGRQFSNSRSEMNVSTLELGDSALYLCASSFNGPSQTEAFFGQGTRLTVV.

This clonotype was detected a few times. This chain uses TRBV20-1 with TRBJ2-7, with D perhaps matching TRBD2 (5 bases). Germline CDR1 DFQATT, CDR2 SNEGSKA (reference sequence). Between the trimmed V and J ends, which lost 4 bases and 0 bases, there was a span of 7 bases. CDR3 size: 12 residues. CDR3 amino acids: CSATGISYEQYF. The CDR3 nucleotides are TGCAGTGCTACCGGGATCTCCTACGAGCAGTACTTC.

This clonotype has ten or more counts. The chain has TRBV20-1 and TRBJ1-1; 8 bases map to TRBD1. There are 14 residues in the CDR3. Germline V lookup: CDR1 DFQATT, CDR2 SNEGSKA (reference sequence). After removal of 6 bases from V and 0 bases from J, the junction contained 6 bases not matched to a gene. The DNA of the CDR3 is TGCAGTGCCCCATCCAGGGGGCTGAACACTGAAGCTTTCTTT. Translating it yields CSAPSRGLNTEAFF.

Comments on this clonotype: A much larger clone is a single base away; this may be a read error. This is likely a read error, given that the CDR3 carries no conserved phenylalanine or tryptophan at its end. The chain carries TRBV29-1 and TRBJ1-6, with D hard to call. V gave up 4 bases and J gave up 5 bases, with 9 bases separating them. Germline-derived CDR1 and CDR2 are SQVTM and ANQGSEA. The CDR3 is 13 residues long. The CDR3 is CSVAARNNSPLHS. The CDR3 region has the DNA TGCAGCGTTGCGGCACGTAATAATTCACCCCTCCACTCT.

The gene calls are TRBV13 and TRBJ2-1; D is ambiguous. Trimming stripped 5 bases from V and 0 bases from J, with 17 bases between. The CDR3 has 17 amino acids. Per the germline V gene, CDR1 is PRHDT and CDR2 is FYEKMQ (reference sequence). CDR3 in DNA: TGTGCCAGCAGCCCCCTTGGGATGGGTAGCTCCTACAATGAGCAGTTCTTC. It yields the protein CASSPLGMGSSYNEQFF. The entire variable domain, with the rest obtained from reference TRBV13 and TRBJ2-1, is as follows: AAGVIQSPRHLIKEKRETATLKCYPIPRHDTVYWYQQGPGQDPQFLISFYEKMQSDKGSIPDRFSAQQFSDYHSELNMSSLELGDSALYFCASSPLGMGSSYNEQFFGPGTRLTVL.

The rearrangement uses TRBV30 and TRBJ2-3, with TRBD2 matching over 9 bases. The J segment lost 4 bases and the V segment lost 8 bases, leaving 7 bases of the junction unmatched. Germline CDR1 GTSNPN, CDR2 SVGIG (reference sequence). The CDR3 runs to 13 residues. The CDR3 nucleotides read TGTGCCGAAAGTCAGCGGGAGGCAGATACGCAGTATTTT. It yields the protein CAESQREADTQYF.